Listed below are T cell receptor beta chains from one sample, sequenced in a study of early T cells in non-severe SARS-CoV-2 infection. TCRdb reanalysed the 5' RACE reads using MiXCR and keeps one entry per CDR3 protein. The sample yields fewer than 35,000 distinct CDR3 sequences, 4.5% to 7% seen once. The sequenced sample was whole blood. The receptors were gathered from an adult who was a healthcare worker with PCR-confirmed SARS-CoV-2 infection or an uninfected control (not recorded which). CDR3s include the opening cysteine and the closing phenylalanine or tryptophan. Each record gives: V gene, J gene, D gene, clone size, CDR3 DNA, CDR3 protein. The D gene is left open where the match is weak. Size values are once, few and many counts, or a class for expanded clones, and some rows have none.

v_call: TRBV12-5; j_call: TRBJ2-1; d_call: TRBD2; clone_size: few; cdr3_nt: TGTGCTAGTGGTTTGGTTGTTAGAGGGTTCGGGGGGGCCAATGAGCAGTTCTTC; cdr3_aa: CASGLVVRGFGGANEQFF
v_call: TRBV20-1; j_call: TRBJ2-7; d_call: TRBD1; clone_size: many; cdr3_nt: TGCAGTGTAACAGGGGGCAGGTACGAGCAGTACTTC; cdr3_aa: CSVTGGRYEQYF
v_call: TRBV30; j_call: TRBJ2-7; d_call: .; clone_size: .; cdr3_nt: TGTGCCTGGAGTGTTATCAGGGAGCCCTACGAGCAGTACTTC; cdr3_aa: CAWSVIREPYEQYF
v_call: TRBV25-1; j_call: TRBJ1-1; d_call: .; clone_size: many; cdr3_nt: TGTGCCAGCAGTTTCCATCAATCGGGCACTGAAGCTTTCTTT; cdr3_aa: CASSFHQSGTEAFF
v_call: TRBV7-8; j_call: TRBJ2-7; d_call: .; clone_size: medium-sized; cdr3_nt: TGTGCCAGCAGCCCGAGCCTAGGACTTAATTACGAGCAGTACTTC; cdr3_aa: CASSPSLGLNYEQYF
v_call: TRBV11-2; j_call: TRBJ1-6; d_call: .; clone_size: many; cdr3_nt: TGTGCCAGCAGCTTAGATCGGACAGTCCTCCACTTT; cdr3_aa: CASSLDRTVLHF
v_call: TRBV7-9; j_call: TRBJ2-5; d_call: TRBD2; clone_size: few; cdr3_nt: TGTGCCAGCAGCTTAGAAGGGGTTAGCGGGGGGTCCGGCCAAGAGACCCAGTACTTC; cdr3_aa: CASSLEGVSGGSGQETQYF
v_call: TRBV11-2; j_call: TRBJ2-7; d_call: .; clone_size: many; cdr3_nt: TGTGCCAGCAGCTTTGAGGCCTCCTACGAGCAGTACTTC; cdr3_aa: CASSFEASYEQYF
v_call: TRBV11-2; j_call: TRBJ2-1; d_call: .; clone_size: many; cdr3_nt: TGTGCCAGCAGCTTAGCTCTTCGCAGCGGTGAGCAGTTCTTC; cdr3_aa: CASSLALRSGEQFF
v_call: TRBV19; j_call: TRBJ2-1; d_call: .; clone_size: many; cdr3_nt: TGTGCCAGTAGTACAGAGTTCTACAATGAGCAGTTCTTC; cdr3_aa: CASSTEFYNEQFF
v_call: TRBV28; j_call: TRBJ1-5; d_call: .; clone_size: many; cdr3_nt: TGTGCCAGCAGTTCTCTGAATCAGCCCCAGCATTTT; cdr3_aa: CASSSLNQPQHF
v_call: TRBV29-1; j_call: TRBJ2-1; d_call: .; clone_size: many; cdr3_nt: TGCAGCGTTGAACGGAGTTCCTACAATGAGCAGTTCTTC; cdr3_aa: CSVERSSYNEQFF
v_call: TRBV12-3/TRBV12-4; j_call: TRBJ2-2; d_call: TRBD1; clone_size: many; cdr3_nt: TGTGCCAGCAGTTTTAGGGGACAGGGGGCCGGGGAGCTGTTTTTT; cdr3_aa: CASSFRGQGAGELFF
v_call: TRBV7-2; j_call: TRBJ2-4; d_call: TRBD1; clone_size: .; cdr3_nt: TGTGCCAGCAGCTCCAGGGGGCGCAAAAACATTCAGTACTTC; cdr3_aa: CASSSRGRKNIQYF
v_call: TRBV11-2; j_call: TRBJ2-5; d_call: .; clone_size: many; cdr3_nt: TGTGCCAGCTCCCCTCATAGGGAGTCAAAAGAGACCCAGTACTTC; cdr3_aa: CASSPHRESKETQYF
v_call: TRBV4-2; j_call: TRBJ2-5; d_call: TRBD2; clone_size: many; cdr3_nt: TGTGCCAGCAGCCTTTGGACTAGCGGGGGCGGGGAGACCCAGTACTTC; cdr3_aa: CASSLWTSGGGETQYF
v_call: TRBV12-3/TRBV12-4; j_call: TRBJ2-6; d_call: .; clone_size: many; cdr3_nt: TGTGCCTGCAGACGAGACTCTGGGGCCAACGTCCTGACTTTC; cdr3_aa: CACRRDSGANVLTF
v_call: TRBV30; j_call: TRBJ2-7; d_call: .; clone_size: few; cdr3_nt: TGTGCCTGGAGTGTATTGGCAACCTCCTACGAGCAGTACTTC; cdr3_aa: CAWSVLATSYEQYF
v_call: TRBV27; j_call: TRBJ1-5; d_call: .; clone_size: many; cdr3_nt: TGTGCCAGCAGTTTCCTTCATCAGCCCCAGCATTTT; cdr3_aa: CASSFLHQPQHF
v_call: TRBV5-4; j_call: TRBJ2-2; d_call: .; clone_size: many; cdr3_nt: TGTGCCAGCAGCTTGGGTGCAGGGAACATCGGGGAGCTGTTTTTT; cdr3_aa: CASSLGAGNIGELFF
v_call: TRBV21-1; j_call: TRBJ2-7; d_call: .; clone_size: .; cdr3_nt: TGTGCCAGCAGCCCCCGCGGGTACTTC; cdr3_aa: CASSPRGYF
v_call: TRBV20-1; j_call: TRBJ2-2; d_call: .; clone_size: .; cdr3_nt: TGCAGTGCTAAGAGGGGGGTCACCGGGGAGCTGTTTTTT; cdr3_aa: CSAKRGVTGELFF
v_call: TRBV4-2; j_call: TRBJ2-1; d_call: .; clone_size: many; cdr3_nt: TGTGCCAGCAGCCAAGATCCCGGGGCCGGTGAGCAGTTCTTC; cdr3_aa: CASSQDPGAGEQFF
v_call: TRBV1; j_call: TRBJ2-5; d_call: .; clone_size: many; cdr3_nt: TGCACCAGCAGCCAAGATAAAAGCGGGTCCGGGACAGGGGAAGAGACCCAGTACTTC; cdr3_aa: CTSSQDKSGSGTGEETQYF
v_call: TRBV12-3/TRBV12-4; j_call: TRBJ2-7; d_call: .; clone_size: many; cdr3_nt: TGTGCCAGCAGCTACTCTTCGGGGTGGGGCCCGACCTACGAGCAGTACTTC; cdr3_aa: CASSYSSGWGPTYEQYF
v_call: TRBV12-3/TRBV12-4; j_call: TRBJ1-5; d_call: .; clone_size: many; cdr3_nt: TGTGCCAGCAGTTTAATGGATCAGCCCCAGCATTTT; cdr3_aa: CASSLMDQPQHF
v_call: TRBV6-5; j_call: TRBJ1-2; d_call: TRBD1; clone_size: many; cdr3_nt: TGTGCCAGCCGCGAAACAGGGGGCGACTATGGCTACACCTTC; cdr3_aa: CASRETGGDYGYTF
v_call: TRBV7-2; j_call: TRBJ2-3; d_call: TRBD2; clone_size: many; cdr3_nt: TGTGCCAGCAGTTCCGGGACTAGCGGGGTTCGCACAGATACGCAGTATTTT; cdr3_aa: CASSSGTSGVRTDTQYF